This paragraph covers one TCR beta chain sequence. Its antigen is not identified. The data were produced by immunoSEQ multiplex PCR, yet TCRdb's version contains in-frame clones alone and is incomplete. This sample has over 85,000 clones, with around 89% found just once. This entry belongs to a study of T cell responses to AZD1222 COVID-19 vaccine. Study-level information: Analyses pooled second doses at about 4 or about 12 weeks.

Regarding the study as a whole: Donors were mostly white British, more females; clonal diversity possibly underestimated. Scientists sampled the repertoires only once the peak T cell response had passed. The study found Spike-specific TCR breadth and depth rose after two AZD1222 doses.

The sequencing here drew on peripheral blood, taken on day 0 of AZD1222 vaccination. This clonotype was obtained from an adult in good health.

The CDR3 loop is CASSLGALGYTF. The CDR3, as DNA: TGTGCCAGCAGTTTGGGGGCGCTCGGCTACACCTTC. The J gene is TRBJ1-2, the V gene TRBV28, with a tentative D call TRBD1 (6 bases). This CDR3 spans 12 amino acids. Germline V gene data show CDR1 as MDHEN and CDR2 as SYDVKM. Trimming removed 3 bases at V and 8 bases at J, with 10 bases between.